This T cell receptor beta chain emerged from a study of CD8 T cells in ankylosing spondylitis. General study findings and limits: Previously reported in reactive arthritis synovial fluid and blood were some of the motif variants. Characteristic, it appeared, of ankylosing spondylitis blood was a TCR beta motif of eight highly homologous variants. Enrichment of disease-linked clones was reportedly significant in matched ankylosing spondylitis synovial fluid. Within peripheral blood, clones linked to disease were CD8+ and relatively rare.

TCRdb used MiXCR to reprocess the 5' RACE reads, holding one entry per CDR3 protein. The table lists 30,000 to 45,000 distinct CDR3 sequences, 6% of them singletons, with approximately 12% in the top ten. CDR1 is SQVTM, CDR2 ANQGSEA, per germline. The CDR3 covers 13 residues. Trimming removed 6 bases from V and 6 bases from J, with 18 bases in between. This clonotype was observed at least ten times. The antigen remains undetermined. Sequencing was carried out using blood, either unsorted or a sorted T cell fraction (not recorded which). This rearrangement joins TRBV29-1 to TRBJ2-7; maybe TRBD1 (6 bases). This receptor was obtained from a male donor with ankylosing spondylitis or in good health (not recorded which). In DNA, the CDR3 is TGCAGCGTCCAGACAGGACGCCTCTTCGAGCAGTACTTC. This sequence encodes CSVQTGRLFEQYF.